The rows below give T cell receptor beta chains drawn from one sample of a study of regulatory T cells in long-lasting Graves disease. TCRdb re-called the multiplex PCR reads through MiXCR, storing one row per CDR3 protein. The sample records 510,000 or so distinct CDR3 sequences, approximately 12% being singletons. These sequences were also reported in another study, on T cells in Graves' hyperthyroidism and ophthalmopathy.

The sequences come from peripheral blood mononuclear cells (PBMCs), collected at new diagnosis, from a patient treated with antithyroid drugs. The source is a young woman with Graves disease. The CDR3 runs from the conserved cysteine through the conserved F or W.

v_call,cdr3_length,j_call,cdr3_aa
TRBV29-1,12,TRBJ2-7,CSVETVTYEQYF
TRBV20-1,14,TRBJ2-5,CSARVPDRQETQYF
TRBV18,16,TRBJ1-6,CASSLLRQGADSPLHF
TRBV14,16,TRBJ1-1,CASSQVPQTGNTEAFF
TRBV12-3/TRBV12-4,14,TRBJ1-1,CASTGDREKTEAFF
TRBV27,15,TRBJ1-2,CASSLREGLNYGYTF
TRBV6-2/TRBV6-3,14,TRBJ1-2,CASSELDSSYGYTF
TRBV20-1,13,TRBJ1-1,CSARRGPNTEAFF
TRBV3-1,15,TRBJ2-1,CASSQEPSQGNEQFF
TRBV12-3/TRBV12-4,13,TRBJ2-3,CASRSTGRDTQYF
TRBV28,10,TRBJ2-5,CASLGETQYF
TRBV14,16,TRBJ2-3,CASSQGGTGKRDTQYF
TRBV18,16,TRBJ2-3,CASSPRLGGFTDTQYF
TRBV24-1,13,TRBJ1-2,CATSETGNYGYTF
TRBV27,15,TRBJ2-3,CASSLLAASTDTQYF
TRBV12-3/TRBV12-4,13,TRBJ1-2,CASSSLPFYSYTF
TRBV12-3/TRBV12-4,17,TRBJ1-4,CASRGTGARSGGEKLFF
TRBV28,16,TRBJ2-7,CASIPILGQATYEQYF
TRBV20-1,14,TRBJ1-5,CSARPTGAGQPQHF
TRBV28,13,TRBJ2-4,CASSFEAGGIQYF
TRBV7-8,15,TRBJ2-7,CASSPGGLSSYEQYF
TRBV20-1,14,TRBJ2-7,CSARDRTRLNEQYF
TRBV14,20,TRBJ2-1,CASSQGLAGRTRGKSDEQFF
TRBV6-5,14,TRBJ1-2,CASSYSAGIYGYTF
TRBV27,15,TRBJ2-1,CASSLRLAGGPEQFF
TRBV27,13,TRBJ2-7,CASSWNRGYEQYF
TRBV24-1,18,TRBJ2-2,CATSDSQGIATNTGELFF
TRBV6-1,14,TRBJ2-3,CASSYGVGTDTQYF
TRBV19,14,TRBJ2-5,CASSIRTFQETQYF
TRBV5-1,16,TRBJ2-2,CASSSRGQVNTGELFF
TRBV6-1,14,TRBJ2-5,CASRIWDTEETQYF
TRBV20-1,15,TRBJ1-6,CSARARSSYNSPLHF
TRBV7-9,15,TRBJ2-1,CASSSSARLNNEQFF
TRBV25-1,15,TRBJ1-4,CASSGGLSTNEKLFF
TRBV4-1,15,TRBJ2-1,CASSEIAGGYNEQFF
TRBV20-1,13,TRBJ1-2,CSAGITGAAGYTF
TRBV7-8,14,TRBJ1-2,CASSDSREVYGYTF
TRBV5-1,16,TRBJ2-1,CASSLTSHGSYNEQFF
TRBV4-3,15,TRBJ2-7,CASSQVHGRLDEQYF
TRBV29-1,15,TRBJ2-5,CSVRTSGRPGETQYF
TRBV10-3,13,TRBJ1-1,CAIKGHLNTEAFF
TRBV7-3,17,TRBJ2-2,CASSLIGQGANTGELFF
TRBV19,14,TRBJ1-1,CASSVTRRDTEAFF